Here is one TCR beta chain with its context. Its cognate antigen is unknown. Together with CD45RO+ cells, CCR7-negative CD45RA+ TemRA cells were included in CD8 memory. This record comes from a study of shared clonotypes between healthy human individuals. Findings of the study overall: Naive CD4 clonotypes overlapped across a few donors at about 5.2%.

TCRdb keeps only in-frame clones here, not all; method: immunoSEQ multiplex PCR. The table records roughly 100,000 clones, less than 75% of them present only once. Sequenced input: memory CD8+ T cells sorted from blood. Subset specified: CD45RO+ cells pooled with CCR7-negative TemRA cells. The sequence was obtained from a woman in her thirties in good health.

The CDR3 DNA is TGTGCCAGCAGCTTAGCGGCTCCTGGAGGGTTGCCCTCTGGGGCCAACGTCCTGACTTTC. It translates to CASSLAAPGGLPSGANVLTF. The chain carries TRBV7-7 and TRBJ2-6; a weak D match, TRBD2 (6 bases). V was trimmed by 0 bases and J by 0 bases, leaving 18 bases between them. CDR3 length equals 20 residues. The germline CDR1 and CDR2 sequences are SSHAT and FNYEAQ (reference sequence).